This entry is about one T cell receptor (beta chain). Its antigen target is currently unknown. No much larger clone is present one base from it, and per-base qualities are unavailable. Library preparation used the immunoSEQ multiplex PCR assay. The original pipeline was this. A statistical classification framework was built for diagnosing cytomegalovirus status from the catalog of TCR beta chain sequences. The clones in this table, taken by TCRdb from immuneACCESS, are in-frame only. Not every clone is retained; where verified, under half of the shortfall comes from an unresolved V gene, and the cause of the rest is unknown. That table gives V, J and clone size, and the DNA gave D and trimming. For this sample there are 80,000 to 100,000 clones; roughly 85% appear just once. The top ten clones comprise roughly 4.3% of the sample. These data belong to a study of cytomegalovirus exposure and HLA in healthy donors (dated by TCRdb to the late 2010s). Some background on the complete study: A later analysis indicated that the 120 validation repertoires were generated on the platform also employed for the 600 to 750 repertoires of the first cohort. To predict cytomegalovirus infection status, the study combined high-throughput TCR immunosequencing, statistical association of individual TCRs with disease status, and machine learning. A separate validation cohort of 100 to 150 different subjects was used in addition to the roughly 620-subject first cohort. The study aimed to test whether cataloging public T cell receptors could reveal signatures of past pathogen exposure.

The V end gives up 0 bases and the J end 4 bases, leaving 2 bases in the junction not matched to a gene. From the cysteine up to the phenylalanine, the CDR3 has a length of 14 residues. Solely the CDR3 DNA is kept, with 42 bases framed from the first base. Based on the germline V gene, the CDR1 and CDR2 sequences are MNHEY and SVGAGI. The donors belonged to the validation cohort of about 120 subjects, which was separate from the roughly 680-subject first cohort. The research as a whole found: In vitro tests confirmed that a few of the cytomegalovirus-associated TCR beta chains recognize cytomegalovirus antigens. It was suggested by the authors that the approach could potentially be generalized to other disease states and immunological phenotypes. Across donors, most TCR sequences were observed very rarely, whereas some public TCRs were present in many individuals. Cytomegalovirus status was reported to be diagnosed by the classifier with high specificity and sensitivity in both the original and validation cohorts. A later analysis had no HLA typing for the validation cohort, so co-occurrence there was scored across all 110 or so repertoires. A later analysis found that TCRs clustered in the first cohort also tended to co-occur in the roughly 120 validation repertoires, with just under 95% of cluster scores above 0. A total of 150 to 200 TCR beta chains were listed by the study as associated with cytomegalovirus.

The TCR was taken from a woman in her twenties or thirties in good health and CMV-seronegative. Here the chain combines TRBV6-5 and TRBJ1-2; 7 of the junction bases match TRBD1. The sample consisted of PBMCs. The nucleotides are TGTGCCAGCAGTTACTCGGGACAGCGCTATGGCTACACCTTC. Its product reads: CASSYSGQRYGYTF.